Shown below are 20 T cell receptor beta chains from a single sample sequenced in a study of glioma-infiltrating T cells. Amplification of TCR alpha and beta CDR3 regions from RNA used iRepertoire nested multiplex PCR. TCRdb re-called the multiplex PCR reads through MiXCR, storing one row per CDR3 protein. This sample has around 130,000 distinct CDR3 sequences, with around a quarter found just once. The sequenced material came from glioma tissue, nonneoplastic brain tissue, or PBMCs (not recorded which). These receptors originate from a human donor with low-grade glioma or glioblastoma, undergoing nonglioma brain surgery, or in good health (not recorded which).

This rearrangement joins TRBV5-1 to TRBJ2-3; 9 bases align to TRBD2. Per the germline V gene, CDR1 is SGHRS and CDR2 is YFSETQ. Losses at the gene ends were 0 bases for V and 0 bases for J; bases not matched to a gene: 5. This CDR3 is built from 17 residues. CDR3 amino acids: CASSLVASGASTDTQYF. In DNA form, the CDR3 reads TGCGCCAGCAGCTTGGTGGCTAGCGGGGCGAGCACAGATACGCAGTATTTT.

This clonotype was seen a few times. The chain combines TRBV5-1 with TRBJ1-1; the D gene is possibly TRBD1 (5 bases). The CDR3 length is 11 residues. The germline V gene has CDR1 SGHRS and CDR2 YFSETQ. Trimming stripped 5 bases from V and 6 bases from J, with 8 bases between. The CDR3, as DNA: TGCGCCAGCAGGGACATCGCTGAAGCTTTCTTT. Protein product: CASRDIAEAFF.

This clonotype was detected a few times. This rearrangement joins TRBV28 to TRBJ1-2; a weak D match, TRBD1 (5 bases). The germline V gene encodes CDR1 MDHEN and CDR2 SYDVKM. The CDR3 is made up of 13 amino acids. The V end lost 9 bases, the J end lost 7 bases, and 18 bases lay between the germline ends. In DNA, the CDR3 is TGTGCCAGTTCATCGGGGGGTGAAAGTGGCTACACCTTC. Translation: CASSSGGESGYTF.

This rearrangement joins TRBV7-2 to TRBJ1-5; D not certain. The germline V gene has CDR1 SGHTA and CDR2 FQGNSA. This CDR3 is 15 amino acids long. V was clipped by 1 base and J by 6 bases, with 13 bases between them. The CDR3: CASSLGSGWGQPQHF. The CDR3, as DNA: TGTGCCAGCAGCTTAGGCTCGGGGTGGGGTCAGCCCCAGCATTTT. The full variable domain, rest sourced from reference TRBV7-2 and TRBJ1-5, is GAGVSQSPSNKVTEKGKDVELRCDPISGHTALYWYRQSLGQGLEFLIYFQGNSAPDKSGLPSDRFSAERTGGSVSTLTIQRTQQEDSAVYLCASSLGSGWGQPQHFGDGTRLSIL.

This clonotype showed up just a few times. The V gene is TRBV7-3, the J gene TRBJ2-3, with 7 nucleotides matching TRBD1. This CDR3 is 18 amino acids long. Germline V gene lookup returns CDR1 SGHTA and CDR2 FQGTGA. After removal of 0 bases from V and 6 bases from J, the junction contained 15 bases not matched to a gene. CDR3 nucleotides: TGTGCCAGCAGCTTAACCGCCATCCGGGACAGTCGCGTGGATACGCAGTATTTT. Its translation: CASSLTAIRDSRVDTQYF.

Many counts were recorded for this clonotype. J is TRBJ1-2 and V is TRBV10-3, with a tentative D call TRBD1 (5 bases). Deletions cut 4 bases from V and 4 bases from J, with 10 bases between. Germline V gene sequence: CDR1 ENHRY, CDR2 SYGVKD. This CDR3 is 13 amino acids long. This CDR3 reads CAISGGGFYGYTF. As DNA, the CDR3 is TGTGCCATCAGTGGGGGCGGATTCTATGGCTACACCTTC.

The chain carries TRBV2 and TRBJ2-3, with a possible D match to TRBD2 (7 bases). This CDR3 spans 12 amino acids. Per germline, CDR1 SNHLY and CDR2 FYNNEI. Trimming cost V 10 bases and J 4 bases, with 12 bases left between them. The CDR3 protein is CANGGASDTQYF. The CDR3 DNA reads as TGTGCCAATGGGGGGGCATCAGATACGCAGTATTTT.

The CDR3 nucleotides read TGTGCCAGCAGCCAGGCGACAGGGTTTGGAAACACCATATATTTT. Residues: CASSQATGFGNTIYF. V usage is TRBV3-1 and J usage is TRBJ1-3, with 7 bases identical to TRBD1. V was pared by 3 bases and J by 3 bases, with 5 bases of the junction left unmatched. This CDR3 is built from 15 residues. Germline V gene data show CDR1 as LGHDT and CDR2 as YNNKEL (reference sequence).

This chain connects TRBV20-1 to TRBJ1-4; TRBD1 agrees at 9 bases. The CDR3 is 14 residues long. Germline-derived CDR1 and CDR2 are DFQATT and SNEGSKA (reference sequence). The ends lost 2 bases at V and 8 bases at J; junction bases unmatched: 6. CDR3 in amino acids: CSARTGTGNEKLFF. In nucleotides, the CDR3 is TGCAGTGCTAGAACCGGGACAGGGAACGAAAAACTGTTTTTT.

This sequence joins TRBV6-5 and TRBJ2-1; 9 nucleotides match TRBD1. V was clipped by 6 bases and J by 7 bases; unmatched bases: 4. CDR3 length: 13 amino acids. CDR1 and CDR2 from the germline V gene are MNHEY and SVGAGI. CDR3 nucleotides: TGTGCCAGCAGCCCACAGGGGGCTAATGAGCAGTTCTTC. Translation: CASSPQGANEQFF.

This clonotype was seen many times. V usage is TRBV25-1 and J usage is TRBJ1-1; D uncertain. This CDR3 spans 13 amino acids. The germline V gene has CDR1 MGHDK and CDR2 SYGVNS. V gave up 8 bases and J gave up 1 base, with 11 bases separating them. CDR3 sequence: CASGYKRNTEAFF. CDR3 coding DNA: TGTGCCAGCGGCTACAAGAGGAACACTGAAGCTTTCTTT.

The CDR3 region has the DNA TGTGCCAGCAGCATTGGGGAGTACAATGAGCAGTTCTTC. It translates to CASSIGEYNEQFF. The rearrangement links TRBV5-4 to TRBJ2-1, with D possibly matching TRBD2 (5 bases). CDR3 length equals 13 residues. Trimming stripped 4 bases from V and 4 bases from J, with 9 bases between. The V gene's germline CDR1 is SGHNT and CDR2 YYREEE (reference sequence).

This clonotype was observed a handful of times. The J gene is TRBJ2-2, the V gene TRBV19; 9 bases match TRBD1. The CDR3 spans 15 residues. Germline CDR1 LNHDA, CDR2 SQIVND (reference sequence). The V gene end was trimmed by 2 bases and the J gene end by 7 bases; junction bases not matched to a gene: 5. The CDR3 loop reads CASSIKTGGVGELFF. DNA of the CDR3: TGTGCCAGTAGTATAAAAACAGGGGGCGTCGGGGAGCTGTTTTTT.

This clonotype occurred a few times. This chain joins TRBV20-1 and TRBJ2-7, with 10 bases lining up with TRBD2. CDR3 length equals 13 residues. Germline V gene sequence: CDR1 DFQATT, CDR2 SNEGSKA (reference sequence). This CDR3 is CSALAGSSYEQHV. The CDR3 nucleotides read TGCAGTGCACTAGCGGGATCTTCCTACGAGCAGCACGTC.

This clonotype was recorded many times. V usage is TRBV7-2 and J usage is TRBJ1-1; the D is unclear. CDR1 is SGHTA, CDR2 FQGNSA, per germline. The CDR3 contains 13 residues. Trimming pared 3 bases from V and 4 bases from J, leaving 9 bases between. CDR3 sequence: CASSLGRITEAFF. DNA of the CDR3: TGTGCCAGCAGCTTGGGCAGGATCACTGAAGCTTTCTTT. Full variable domain (missing parts from reference TRBV7-2 and TRBJ1-1): GAGVSQSPSNKVTEKGKDVELRCDPISGHTALYWYRQSLGQGLEFLIYFQGNSAPDKSGLPSDRFSAERTGGSVSTLTIQRTQQEDSAVYLCASSLGRITEAFFGQGTRLTVV.

This clonotype was counted a few times. This chain uses TRBV7-2 with TRBJ2-5; 11 bases match TRBD2. The CDR3 loop spans 14 amino acids. Germline-derived CDR1 and CDR2 are SGHTA and FQGNSA. V shed 4 bases, J shed 8 bases, and the junction held 6 bases outside the gene matches. CDR3: CASSSTSGGRTQYF. CDR3 DNA: TGTGCCAGCAGCTCCACTAGCGGGGGCAGAACCCAGTACTTC.

A remark on this clonotype: With a much larger clone just one base away, this may be a read error. The chain joins TRBV7-2 to TRBJ1-5; D call uncertain. CDR3 length: 14 amino acids. Germline values: CDR1 SGHTA, CDR2 FQGNSA. The V and J ends lost 0 bases and 6 bases respectively, with 9 bases between them. The CDR3 sequence is CASSLAPGSQPQHF. The CDR3 DNA sequence: TGTGCCAGCAGCTTAGCGCCCGGCAGTCAGCCCCAGCATTTT.

This clonotype was seen a few times. This chain connects TRBV7-6 to TRBJ2-3, with unresolved D. In germline, CDR1 is SGHVS, CDR2 FNYEAQ. V shed 1 base and J shed 6 bases, with 5 bases lying between them. The CDR3 is 12 residues long. The CDR3 here is CASSLVADTQYF. CDR3 sequence (DNA): TGTGCCAGCAGCTTAGTAGCCGATACGCAGTATTTT.

This clonotype was found a few times. The chain is built from TRBV20-1 and TRBJ1-1; D not certain. Trimming cost V 0 bases and J 4 bases, with 15 bases left between them. The CDR3 length is 15 residues. The germline CDR1 and CDR2 sequences are DFQATT and SNEGSKA (reference sequence). The CDR3 loop is CSARDPGVGSTEAFF. CDR3 nucleotide sequence: TGCAGTGCTAGAGATCCCGGGGTAGGGAGCACTGAAGCTTTCTTT.

The chain has TRBV6-1 and TRBJ2-2, with D possibly being TRBD2 (5 bases). CDR1 MNHNS and CDR2 SASEGT come from the germline V gene. V was shortened by 6 bases and J by 4 bases, with 18 bases between the two germline ends. The CDR3 is 16 residues long. In DNA form, the CDR3 reads TGTGCCAGCAGACGATCCGGGGTCCACAGCACCGGGGAGCTGTTTTTT. Translating gives CASRRSGVHSTGELFF.